The present entry profiles one T cell receptor beta chain with its context. Its antigen is undetermined. The sample comes from a study of cytomegalovirus exposure and HLA in healthy donors. Study observations and caveats: TCR beta chains numbering more than 150 were designated cytomegalovirus-associated. TCR beta V segments were, for the most part, productive about 87% or about 30% of the time in an earlier analysis. Later analysis identified several of the most significant clusters that appeared linked to common viral pathogens.

Both 60 Vbeta primers and 13 Jbeta primers went into the PCR. Clones were read by immunoSEQ multiplex PCR, and TCRdb kept only the in-frame ones, dropping some. The sample consists of about 200,000 clones, 75% to 85% of them appearing once. The CDR3 is made up of 16 amino acids. Germline V gene lookup returns CDR1 SGDLS and CDR2 YYNGEE. V was clipped by 4 bases and J by 1 base, with 17 bases between them. What was sequenced was PBMCs. This sequence joins TRBV9 and TRBJ1-1; tentatively, D is TRBD1 (5 bases). This receptor was taken from a male donor in good health and CMV-seropositive. Here the CDR3 DNA reads TGTGCCAGCAGCCCGGATGAAGGGGTATCGAACACTGAAGCTTTCTTT. This sequence encodes CASSPDEGVSNTEAFF.